This T cell receptor delta chain was obtained from a study of gamma-delta chains in newborns, infants, children. As concerns this clone: The TCRdb record carries a much larger clone's protein, which differs from this DNA's translation at residues 4 and 10; a read error is the likely cause, and the protein listed here is the DNA translation.

TCRdb re-called the reads via CATT. Of thousands of delta-chain clones in the sample, around 2.2% are singletons; the top ten hold approximately 15%. V trimming: 5 bases; J trimming: 0 bases; junction bases outside the gene matches: 14. Germline CDR1 reads GEAIGNYY; CDR2 reads EKD. The CDR3 contains 17 residues. V is TRDV2 and J is TRDJ1; 7 nucleotides agree with TRDD3. Sequenced input: blood. The receptor was derived from a child who was a newborn, infant or young child, either healthy, febrile or measles-vaccinated (not recorded which). Written as DNA, the CDR3 is TGTGCCTGTGGCCCTGCGGGGGATCGGCCGTACACCGATAAACTCATCTTT. Translated: CACGPAGDRPYTDKLIF.